This record concerns one TCR beta chain sequence. The time point denotes: blood 4 weeks post-SBRT, at nephrectomy. Described treatment: 15 Gy SBRT to primary tumor, nephrectomy 4 weeks later. Radiation-treated patients gave blood at baseline, week 2 and week 4. The protocol was immunoSEQ multiplex PCR, while the TCRdb copy is restricted to in-frame clones and leaves out a portion. The repertoire consists of some 80,000 clones, with over 80% occurring once and the leading ten covering approximately 2.4%. The data originate from a study of radiation and T cells in renal cell carcinoma. CDR1 and CDR2 from the germline V gene are MDHEN and SYDVKM. This CDR3 has 13 amino acids. The V and J ends lost 6 bases and 0 bases respectively, with 7 bases between them.

J is TRBJ2-3 and V is TRBV28; D may be TRBD1 (6 bases). This receptor was identified in a woman aged 60-75 years with renal cell carcinoma. The material sequenced was blood, taken from a patient whose treatment included radiotherapy and nephrectomy. CDR3 sequence: CASRQGSTDTQYF. CDR3 nucleotides: TGTGCCAGCAGACAGGGTAGCACAGATACGCAGTATTTT.